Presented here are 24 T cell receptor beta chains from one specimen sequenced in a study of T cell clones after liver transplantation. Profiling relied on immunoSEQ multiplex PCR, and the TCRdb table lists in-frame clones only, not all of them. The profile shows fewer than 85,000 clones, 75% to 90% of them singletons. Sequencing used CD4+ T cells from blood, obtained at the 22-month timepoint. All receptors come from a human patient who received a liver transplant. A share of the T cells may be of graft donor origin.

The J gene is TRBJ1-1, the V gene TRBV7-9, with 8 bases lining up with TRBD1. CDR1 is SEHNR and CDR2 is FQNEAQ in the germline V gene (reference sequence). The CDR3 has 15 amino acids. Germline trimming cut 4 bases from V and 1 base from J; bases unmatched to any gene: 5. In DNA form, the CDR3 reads TGTGCCAGCAGCTCAGACAGGGGAGGGAACACTGAAGCTTTCTTT. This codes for CASSSDRGGNTEAFF.

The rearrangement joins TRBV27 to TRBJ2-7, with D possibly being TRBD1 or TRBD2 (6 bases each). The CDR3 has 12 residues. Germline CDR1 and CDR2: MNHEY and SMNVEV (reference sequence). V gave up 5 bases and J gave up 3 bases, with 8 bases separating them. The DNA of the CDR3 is TGTGCCAGCAGTGAGGGGGGCTACGAGCAGTACTTC. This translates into CASSEGGYEQYF.

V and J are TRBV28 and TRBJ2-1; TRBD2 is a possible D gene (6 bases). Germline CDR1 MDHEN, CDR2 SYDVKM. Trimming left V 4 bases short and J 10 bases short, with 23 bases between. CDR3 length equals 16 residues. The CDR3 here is CASSSPAGGRFGEQFF. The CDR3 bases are TGTGCCAGCAGTTCCCCAGCCGGGGGAAGGTTCGGAGAGCAGTTCTTC. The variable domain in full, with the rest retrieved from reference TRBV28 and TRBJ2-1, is DVKVTQSSRYLVKRTGEKVFLECVQDMDHENMFWYRQDPGLGLRLIYFSYDVKMKEKGDIPEGYSVSREKKERFSLILESASTNQTSMYLCASSSPAGGRFGEQFFGPGTRLTVL.

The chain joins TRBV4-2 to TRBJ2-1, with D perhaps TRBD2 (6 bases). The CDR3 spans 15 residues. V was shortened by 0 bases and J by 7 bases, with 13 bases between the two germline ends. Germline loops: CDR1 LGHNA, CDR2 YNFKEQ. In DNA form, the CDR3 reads TGTGCCAGCAGCCAAGAAAGTCGGGAGACAAATGAGCAGTTCTTC. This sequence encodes CASSQESRETNEQFF.

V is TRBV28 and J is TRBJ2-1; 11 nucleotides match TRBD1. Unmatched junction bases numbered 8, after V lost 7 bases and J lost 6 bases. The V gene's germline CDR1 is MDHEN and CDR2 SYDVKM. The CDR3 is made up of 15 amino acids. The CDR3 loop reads CASTIPGTGGNEQFF. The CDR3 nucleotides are TGTGCCAGCACCATCCCCGGGACAGGGGGCAATGAGCAGTTCTTC.

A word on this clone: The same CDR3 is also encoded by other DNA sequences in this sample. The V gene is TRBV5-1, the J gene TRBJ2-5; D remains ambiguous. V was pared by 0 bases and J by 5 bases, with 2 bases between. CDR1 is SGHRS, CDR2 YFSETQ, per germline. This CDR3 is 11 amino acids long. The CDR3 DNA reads TGCGCCAGCAGCTTGGAGGAGACCCAGTACTTC. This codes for CASSLEETQYF.

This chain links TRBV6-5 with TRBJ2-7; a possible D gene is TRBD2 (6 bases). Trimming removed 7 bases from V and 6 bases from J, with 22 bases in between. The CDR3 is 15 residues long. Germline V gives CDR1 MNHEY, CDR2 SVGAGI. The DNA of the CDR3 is TGTGCCAGCAAGGGGTCGAGGGAGGACCGGCGCGAGCAGTACTTC. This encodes CASKGSREDRREQYF.

CDR3: CASSHPRGTYTEAFF. In nucleotides, the CDR3 is TGTGCCAGTAGTCACCCTAGGGGCACCTACACTGAAGCTTTCTTT. The chain carries TRBV19 and TRBJ1-1; D is perhaps TRBD1 (5 bases). The CDR3 consists of 15 residues. The germline CDR1 and CDR2 sequences are LNHDA and SQIVND (reference sequence). Trimming left V 5 bases short and J 3 bases short, with 16 bases between.

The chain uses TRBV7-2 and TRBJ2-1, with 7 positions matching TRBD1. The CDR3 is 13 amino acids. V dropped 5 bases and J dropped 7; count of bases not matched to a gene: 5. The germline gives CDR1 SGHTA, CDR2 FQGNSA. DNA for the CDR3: TGTGCCAGCAGCCCGACAGGGTGGAATGAGCAGTTCTTC. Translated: CASSPTGWNEQFF.

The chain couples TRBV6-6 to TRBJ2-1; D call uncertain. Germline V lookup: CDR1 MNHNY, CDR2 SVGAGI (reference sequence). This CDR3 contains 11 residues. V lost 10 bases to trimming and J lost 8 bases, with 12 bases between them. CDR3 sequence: CATAYVDEQFF. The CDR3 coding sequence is TGTGCCACAGCCTACGTGGATGAGCAGTTCTTC.

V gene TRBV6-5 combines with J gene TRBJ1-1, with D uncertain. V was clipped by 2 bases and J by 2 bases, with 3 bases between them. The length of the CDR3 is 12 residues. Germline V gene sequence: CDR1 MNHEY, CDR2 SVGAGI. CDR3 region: CASSYRNTEAFF. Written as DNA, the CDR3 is TGTGCCAGCAGTTACCGAAACACTGAAGCTTTCTTT.

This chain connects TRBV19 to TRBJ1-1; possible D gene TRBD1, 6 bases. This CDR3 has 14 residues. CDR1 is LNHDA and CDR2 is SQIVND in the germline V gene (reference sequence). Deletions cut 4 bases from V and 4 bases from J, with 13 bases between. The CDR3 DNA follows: TGTGCCAGTAGTAGGGGGCAAATGGGCACTGAAGCTTTCTTT. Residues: CASSRGQMGTEAFF. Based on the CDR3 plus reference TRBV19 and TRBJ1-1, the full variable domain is DGGITQSPKYLFRKEGQNVTLSCEQNLNHDAMYWYRQDPGQGLRLIYYSQIVNDFQKGDIAEGYSVSREKKESFPLTVTSAQKNPTAFYLCASSRGQMGTEAFFGQGTRLTVV.

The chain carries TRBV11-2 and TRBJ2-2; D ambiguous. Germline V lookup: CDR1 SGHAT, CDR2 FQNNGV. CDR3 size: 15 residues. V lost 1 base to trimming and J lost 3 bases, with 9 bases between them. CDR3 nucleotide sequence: TGTGCCAGCAGCTTAGTATCCGGATACACCGGGGAGCTGTTTTTT. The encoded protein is CASSLVSGYTGELFF. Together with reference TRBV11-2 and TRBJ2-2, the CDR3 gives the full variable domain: EAGVAQSPRYKIIEKRQSVAFWCNPISGHATLYWYQQILGQGPKLLIQFQNNGVVDDSQLPKDRFSAERLKGVDSTLKIQPAKLEDSAVYLCASSLVSGYTGELFFGEGSRLTVL.

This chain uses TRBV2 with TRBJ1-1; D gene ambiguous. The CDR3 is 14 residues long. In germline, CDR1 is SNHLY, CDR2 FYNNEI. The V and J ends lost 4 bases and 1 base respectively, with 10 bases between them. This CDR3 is CASSVGSRNTEAFF. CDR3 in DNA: TGTGCCAGCAGTGTTGGGTCTAGGAACACTGAAGCTTTCTTT.

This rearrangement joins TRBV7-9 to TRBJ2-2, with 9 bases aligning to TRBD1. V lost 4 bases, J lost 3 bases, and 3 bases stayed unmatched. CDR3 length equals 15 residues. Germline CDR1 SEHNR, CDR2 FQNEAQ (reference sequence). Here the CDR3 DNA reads TGTGCCAGCAGCTCCCGGGACAGGGACACCGGGGAGCTGTTTTTT. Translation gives CASSSRDRDTGELFF.

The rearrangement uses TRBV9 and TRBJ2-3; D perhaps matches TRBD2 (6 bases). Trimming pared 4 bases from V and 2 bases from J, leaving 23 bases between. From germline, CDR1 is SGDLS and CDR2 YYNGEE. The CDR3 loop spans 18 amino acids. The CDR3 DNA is TGTGCCAGCAGCTCAGACGCGGGACTTAATACAAACACAGATACGCAGTATTTT. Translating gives CASSSDAGLNTNTDTQYF.

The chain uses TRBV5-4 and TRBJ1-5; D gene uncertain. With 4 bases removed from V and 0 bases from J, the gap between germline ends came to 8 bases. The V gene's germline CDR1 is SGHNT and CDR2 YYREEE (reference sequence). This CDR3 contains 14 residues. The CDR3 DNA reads TGTGCCAGCAGCCTGATGGGTAGCAATCAGCCCCAGCATTTT. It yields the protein CASSLMGSNQPQHF.

The CDR3 DNA is TGTGCAAGTCGCTTAAAGGCCAGCCACTTT. Its protein is CASRLKASHF. This chain uses TRBV12-2 with TRBJ1-6. TRBV12-2 is a documented pseudogene. This CDR3 region has 10 residues.

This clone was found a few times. CDR3 protein: CATDGESTDTQYF. Written as DNA, the CDR3 is TGTGCCACCGATGGGGAAAGCACAGATACGCAGTATTTT. The chain employs TRBV11-2 and TRBJ2-3; D remains ambiguous. The CDR3 runs to 13 residues. Trimming took 10 bases from V and 0 from J, leaving 11 bases between them. Germline CDR1 SGHAT, CDR2 FQNNGV.

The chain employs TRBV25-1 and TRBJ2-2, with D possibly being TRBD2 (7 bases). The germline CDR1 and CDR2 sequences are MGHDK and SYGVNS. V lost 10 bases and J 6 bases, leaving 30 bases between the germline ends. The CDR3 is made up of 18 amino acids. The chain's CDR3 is CATERPRRGGGSPGELFF. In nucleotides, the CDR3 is TGTGCCACCGAACGCCCCCGCAGGGGCGGCGGGAGCCCCGGGGAGCTGTTTTTT.

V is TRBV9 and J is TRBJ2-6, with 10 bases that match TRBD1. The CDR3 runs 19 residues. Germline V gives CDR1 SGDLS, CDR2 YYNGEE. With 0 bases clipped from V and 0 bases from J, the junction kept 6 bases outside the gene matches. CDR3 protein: CASSVVGTGDISGANVLTF. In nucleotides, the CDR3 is TGTGCCAGCAGCGTAGTGGGGACAGGGGATATCTCTGGGGCCAACGTCCTGACTTTC.

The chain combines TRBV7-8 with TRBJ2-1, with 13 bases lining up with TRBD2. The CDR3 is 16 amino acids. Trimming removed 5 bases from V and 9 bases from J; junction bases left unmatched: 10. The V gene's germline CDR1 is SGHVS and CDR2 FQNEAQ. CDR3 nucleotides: TGTGCCAGCAGCATTCGGACTAGCGGGAGCGGGGCTGAGCAGTTCTTC. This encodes CASSIRTSGSGAEQFF.

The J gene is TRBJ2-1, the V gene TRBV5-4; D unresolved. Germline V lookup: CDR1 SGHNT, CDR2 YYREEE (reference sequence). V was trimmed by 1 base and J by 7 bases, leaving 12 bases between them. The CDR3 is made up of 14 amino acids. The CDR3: CASSLFVTGNEQFF. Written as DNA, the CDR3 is TGTGCCAGCAGCTTGTTTGTAACCGGTAATGAGCAGTTCTTC.

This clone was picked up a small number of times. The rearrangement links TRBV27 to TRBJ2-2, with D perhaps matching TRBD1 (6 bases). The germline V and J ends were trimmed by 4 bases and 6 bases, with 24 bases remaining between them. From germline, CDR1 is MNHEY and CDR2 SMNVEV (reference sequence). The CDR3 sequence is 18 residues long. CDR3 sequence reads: CASSYTWSQGYLAGELFF. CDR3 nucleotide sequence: TGTGCCAGCAGTTATACTTGGAGCCAGGGGTATTTGGCCGGGGAGCTGTTTTTT.